The clone carrying this TCR beta chain has a count of ten or more. Antigen specificity is unknown. Stated time point: newly diagnosed GD, antithyroid drugs for less than 3 months. There was RNA extracted from PBMCs, and the TCR library was made from it. The data are from a study of regulatory T cells in long-lasting Graves disease. Notes on the study in general: In persistent patients, shared public clonotypes (more than 2,500) outnumbered those in new patients (966). TRBV28, TRBJ1-2 and TRBJ2-5 were favored in persistent disease.

To make TCR beta libraries, researchers used iRepertoire HTBI primers and Arm-PCR of CDR3 regions. TCRdb independently ran MiXCR on the multiplex PCR reads; one entry per CDR3 protein. This sample has fewer than 550,000 distinct CDR3 sequences, with more than 15% found just once. Trimming took off 0 bases at V and 2 bases at J, with 8 bases between the two ends. Germline loops: CDR1 SGDLS, CDR2 YYNGEE. This CDR3 contains 14 residues. This same sample was also part of a study on T cells in Graves' hyperthyroidism and ophthalmopathy.

Sequencing used peripheral blood mononuclear cells (PBMCs), obtained at new diagnosis, from a patient treated with antithyroid drugs. The V and J genes are TRBV9 and TRBJ1-1; D unresolved. This clonotype originated in a woman aged 35-65 years with Graves disease. The CDR3 sequence is CASSVGGINTEAFF. CDR3 DNA sequence: TGTGCCAGCAGCGTAGGGGGAATCAACACTGAAGCTTTCTTT.